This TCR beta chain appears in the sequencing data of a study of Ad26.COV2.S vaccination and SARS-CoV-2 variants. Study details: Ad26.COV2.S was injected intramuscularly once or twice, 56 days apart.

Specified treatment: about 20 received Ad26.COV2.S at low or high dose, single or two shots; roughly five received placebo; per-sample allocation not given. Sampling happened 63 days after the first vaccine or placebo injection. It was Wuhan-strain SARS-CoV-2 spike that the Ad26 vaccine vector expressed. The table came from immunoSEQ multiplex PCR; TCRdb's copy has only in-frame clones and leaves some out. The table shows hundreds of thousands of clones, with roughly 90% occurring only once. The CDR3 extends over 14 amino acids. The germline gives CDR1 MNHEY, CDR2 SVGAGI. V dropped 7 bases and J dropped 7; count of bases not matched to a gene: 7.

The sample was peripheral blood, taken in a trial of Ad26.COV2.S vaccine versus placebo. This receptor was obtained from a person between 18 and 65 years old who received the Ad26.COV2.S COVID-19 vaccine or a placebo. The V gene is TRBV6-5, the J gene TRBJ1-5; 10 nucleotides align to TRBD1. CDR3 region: CASTPGTGVQPQHF. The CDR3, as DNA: TGTGCCAGCACTCCCGGGACAGGGGTCCAGCCCCAGCATTTT.